Shown below are 26 T cell receptor beta chains from a single sample sequenced in a study of OX40 agonist ivuxolimab in advanced cancers. Data came from immunoSEQ multiplex PCR; TCRdb stores just in-frame clones and leaves some out. The sample shows 90,000 to 100,000 clones, nearly 90% of them seen only once. The source material was CD4+ or CD8+ T cells sorted from blood, sampled in a trial of the OX40 agonist ivuxolimab. These receptors were taken from an adult with an advanced solid tumor such as melanoma, head and neck, liver or kidney cancer.

J is TRBJ2-1 and V is TRBV7-9; 8 nucleotides line up with TRBD2. The germline V gene has CDR1 SEHNR and CDR2 FQNEAQ (reference sequence). V trimming: 3 bases; J trimming: 5 bases; junction bases outside the gene matches: 3. The length of the CDR3 is 14 residues. CDR3 in amino acids: CASSFTSGDNEQFF. CDR3 DNA: TGTGCCAGCAGCTTTACTAGCGGCGACAATGAGCAGTTCTTC. The full variable domain, with the rest looked up from reference TRBV7-9 and TRBJ2-1, is DTGVSQNPRHKITKRGQNVTFRCDPISEHNRLYWYRQTLGQGPEFLTYFQNEAQLEKSRLLSDRFSAERPKGSFSTLEIQRTEQGDSAMYLCASSFTSGDNEQFFGPGTRLTVL.

The chain uses TRBV4-1 and TRBJ2-7; D gene uncertain. The length of the CDR3 is 13 residues. Germline loops: CDR1 MGHRA, CDR2 YSYEKL. With 0 bases removed from V and 3 bases from J, the gap between germline ends came to 6 bases. CDR3: CASSQEENYEQYF. The CDR3 DNA reads TGCGCCAGCAGCCAAGAAGAAAACTACGAGCAGTACTTC.

The rearrangement joins TRBV6-6 to TRBJ2-2; D may be TRBD1 (6 bases). The V end was cut by 10 bases, the J end by 3 bases, with 15 bases between. Germline CDR1 MNHNY, CDR2 SVGAGI (reference sequence). This CDR3 comprises 14 residues. The CDR3 DNA reads TGTGCCACTTCGTGGAACAGGGACACCGGGGAGCTGTTTTTT. Translation gives CATSWNRDTGELFF.

The chain couples TRBV5-6 to TRBJ1-5, with no clear D. The CDR3 is made up of 13 amino acids. Trimming stripped 0 bases from V and 8 bases from J, with 9 bases between. Germline CDR1 reads SGHDT; CDR2 reads YYEEEE. CDR3 sequence: CASSLANAEPQHF. The CDR3 coding sequence is TGTGCCAGCAGCTTGGCGAATGCTGAGCCCCAGCATTTT.

The rearrangement links TRBV19 to TRBJ1-1, with D perhaps TRBD1 (6 bases). The CDR3 has 14 residues. The ends were cut back, 3 bases at V and 0 bases at J, with 8 bases in the middle. The germline V gene has CDR1 LNHDA and CDR2 SQIVND (reference sequence). The CDR3 spells CASSIQGMNTEAFF. The CDR3 region has the DNA TGTGCCAGTAGTATTCAGGGGATGAACACTGAAGCTTTCTTT. The entire variable domain, with the rest obtained from reference TRBV19 and TRBJ1-1, is as follows: DGGITQSPKYLFRKEGQNVTLSCEQNLNHDAMYWYRQDPGQGLRLIYYSQIVNDFQKGDIAEGYSVSREKKESFPLTVTSAQKNPTAFYLCASSIQGMNTEAFFGQGTRLTVV.

A single count supports this clone. The J gene is TRBJ1-1, the V gene TRBV6-5, with 8 bases fitting TRBD1. Germline V CDR1 and CDR2: MNHEY, SVGAGI. V gave up 2 bases and J gave up 4 bases; unmatched junction bases: 9. This CDR3 region has 16 residues. The CDR3 nucleotides are TGTGCCAGCAGTTACAGCAGGACAGGGTTTGGCACTGAAGCTTTCTTT. Translating gives CASSYSRTGFGTEAFF.

V and J are TRBV4-1 and TRBJ1-6; tentative D call: TRBD1 (5 bases). This CDR3 region has 12 residues. V lost 8 bases and J 10 bases, leaving 12 bases between the germline ends. Germline assignment: CDR1 MGHRA and CDR2 YSYEKL. CDR3 protein: CASRGRGSPLHF. CDR3 sequence (DNA): TGCGCCAGCCGGGGGAGAGGGTCACCCCTCCACTTT.

The chain recombines TRBV7-6 with TRBJ2-7; TRBD2 agrees at 9 bases. The CDR3 contains 16 residues. Trimming cost V 2 bases and J 2 bases; bases outside gene matches: 7. Germline values: CDR1 SGHVS, CDR2 FNYEAQ. The CDR3 DNA is TGTGCCAGCAGCTTATCGTTAGCGGGAGAACCCTACGAGCAGTACTTC. It codes for CASSLSLAGEPYEQYF. The full variable domain, in which reference TRBV7-6 and TRBJ2-7 provide the parts outside the CDR3, is GAGVSQSPRYKVTKRGQDVALRCDPISGHVSLYWYRQALGQGPEFLTYFNYEAQQDKSGLPNDRFSAERPEGSISTLTIQRTEQRDSAMYRCASSLSLAGEPYEQYFGPGTRLTVT.

This clone appeared a single time. V gene TRBV2 combines with J gene TRBJ1-2, with TRBD1 as a possible D gene (5 bases). Trimming cost V 2 bases and J 3 bases, with 10 bases left between them. Germline CDR1 SNHLY, CDR2 FYNNEI. This CDR3 has 14 amino acids. As DNA, the CDR3 is TGTGCCAGCAGTGAAAGAGGGGCACACTATGGCTACACCTTC. Amino acid sequence: CASSERGAHYGYTF.

This chain joins TRBV5-4 and TRBJ2-7; 13 bases are shared with TRBD2. J lost 6 bases, V lost 0 bases, and 6 bases had no gene match. The CDR3 length is 16 residues. Germline CDR1 and CDR2: SGHNT and YYREEE (reference sequence). The CDR3 nucleotides are TGTGCCAGCAGCTTGGGGACTAGCGGGAGTGGGGTCGAGCAGTACTTC. Residues: CASSLGTSGSGVEQYF.

The chain uses TRBV28 and TRBJ1-4; D is possibly TRBD1 (6 bases). The germline V gene has CDR1 MDHEN and CDR2 SYDVKM. This CDR3 has 16 amino acids. Trimming stripped 4 bases from V and 6 bases from J, with 18 bases between. The CDR3 spells CASSSKGRDNDEKLFF. CDR3 DNA sequence: TGTGCCAGCAGTTCGAAAGGCCGGGACAATGATGAAAAACTGTTTTTT. Using reference TRBV28 and TRBJ1-4 for the parts outside the CDR3, the full variable domain is DVKVTQSSRYLVKRTGEKVFLECVQDMDHENMFWYRQDPGLGLRLIYFSYDVKMKEKGDIPEGYSVSREKKERFSLILESASTNQTSMYLCASSSKGRDNDEKLFFGSGTQLSVL.

The rearrangement uses TRBV6-1 and TRBJ1-1; a weak D match, TRBD1 (5 bases). CDR1 and CDR2 from the germline V gene are MNHNS and SASEGT. V lost 6 bases, J lost 6 bases, and 11 bases lay in between. This CDR3 comprises 12 residues. CDR3: CASSWGRSEAFF. CDR3 DNA: TGTGCCAGCAGCTGGGGACGCTCTGAAGCTTTCTTT.

The table lists this clone with a count of one. The V and J genes are TRBV19 and TRBJ1-2; TRBD1 agrees at 7 bases. Unmatched junction bases numbered 6, after V lost 7 bases and J lost 4 bases. The germline gives CDR1 LNHDA, CDR2 SQIVND (reference sequence). The CDR3 has 13 residues. This CDR3 reads CASMDRLVYGYTF. Here the CDR3 DNA reads TGTGCCAGTATGGACAGGCTGGTCTATGGCTACACCTTC.

CDR3 loop: CATSSGTGNEKLFF. For the CDR3, the DNA is TGTGCCACCAGCAGCGGGACAGGCAATGAAAAACTGTTTTTT. The chain couples TRBV15 to TRBJ1-4, with 8 nucleotides matching TRBD1. CDR1 LNHNV and CDR2 YYDKDF come from the germline V gene (reference sequence). The V gene end was trimmed by 3 bases and the J gene end by 5 bases; junction bases not matched to a gene: 2. There are 14 residues in the CDR3.

CDR3 in amino acids: CARSVGQGGNQPQHF. CDR3 nucleotide sequence: TGTGCCAGAAGCGTGGGACAGGGCGGCAATCAGCCCCAGCATTTT. This chain joins TRBV5-3 and TRBJ1-5; 9 bases are shared with TRBD1. TRBV5-3 is labeled an ORF, and its function is uncertain. The CDR3 extends over 15 amino acids. V dropped 4 bases and J dropped 2; count of bases not matched to a gene: 4.

This chain joins TRBV30 and TRBJ1-5; no clear D gene. The germline CDR1 and CDR2 sequences are GTSNPN and SVGIG (reference sequence). Trimming shortened V by 2 bases and J by 7 bases, and 15 bases separated the two germline ends. The CDR3 runs to 14 residues. The CDR3 region is CAWSQRKGDQPQHF. The CDR3 coding sequence is TGTGCCTGGAGTCAACGTAAGGGTGACCAGCCCCAGCATTTT.

V and J are TRBV4-2 and TRBJ1-5; the D is unclear. The CDR3 has 15 amino acids. Germline V gene sequence: CDR1 LGHNA, CDR2 YNFKEQ. Trimming pared 0 bases from V and 4 bases from J, leaving 10 bases between. In DNA, the CDR3 is TGTGCCAGCAGCCAAGAAGTCCGGGGTAATCAGCCCCAGCATTTT. This sequence encodes CASSQEVRGNQPQHF.

This clone occurred once. This chain connects TRBV2 to TRBJ1-6; 9 positions agree with TRBD1. J gave up 9 bases and V 6 bases, and 15 bases lay outside the gene matches. This CDR3 is built from 17 residues. CDR1 and CDR2 (germline): SNHLY, FYNNEI. The CDR3 DNA reads TGTGCCAGCAGCGAGGGGGTTAGGGGACAGGGCTTTTCACCCCTCCACTTT. It yields the protein CASSEGVRGQGFSPLHF.

V and J are TRBV27 and TRBJ1-4; no clear D. Between the trimmed V and J ends, which lost 6 bases and 3 bases, there was a span of 11 bases. Germline assignment: CDR1 MNHEY and CDR2 SMNVEV (reference sequence). The CDR3 runs to 14 residues. The CDR3 region is CASRASFPNEKLFF. Here the CDR3 DNA reads TGTGCCAGCAGGGCTAGCTTCCCTAATGAAAAACTGTTTTTT.

This clone has just one count. This chain connects TRBV6-5 to TRBJ1-4; no clear D gene. Trimming took off 4 bases at V and 2 bases at J, with 11 bases between the two ends. Germline V lookup: CDR1 MNHEY, CDR2 SVGAGI. The CDR3 is 15 residues long. The CDR3 sequence: CASSLTRITNEKLFF. The CDR3 bases are TGTGCCAGCAGTTTAACACGGATCACTAATGAAAAACTGTTTTTT.

The genes are TRBV30 and TRBJ1-4, with 7 bases identical to TRBD1. V lost 3 bases and J lost 8; bases outside the gene matches: 9. CDR3 length: 14 amino acids. CDR1 GTSNPN and CDR2 SVGIG come from the germline V gene (reference sequence). CDR3 protein: CAWRMTGPGEKLFF. The CDR3 coding sequence is TGTGCCTGGAGGATGACAGGGCCAGGGGAAAAACTGTTTTTT. Full variable domain (missing parts from reference TRBV30 and TRBJ1-4): SQTIHQWPATLVQPVGSPLSLECTVEGTSNPNLYWYRQAAGRGLQLLFYSVGIGQISSEVPQNLSASRPQDRQFILSSKKLLLSDSGFYLCAWRMTGPGEKLFFGSGTQLSVL.

This rearrangement joins TRBV9 to TRBJ2-1, with D hard to call. V lost 5 bases and J 4 bases, leaving 16 bases between the germline ends. CDR1 and CDR2 (germline): SGDLS, YYNGEE. The CDR3 runs to 15 residues. The CDR3 is CASSSISPKYNEQFF. DNA for the CDR3: TGTGCCAGCAGTTCCATCAGTCCCAAGTACAATGAGCAGTTCTTC.

The chain links TRBV28 to TRBJ1-5; no definite D call. V was cut by 3 bases and J by 1 base, with 10 bases left in between. The V gene's germline CDR1 is MDHEN and CDR2 SYDVKM. The CDR3 contains 15 residues. CDR3: CASSFSGVSNQPQHF. Written as DNA, the CDR3 is TGTGCCAGCAGTTTTAGCGGGGTAAGCAATCAGCCCCAGCATTTT.

The gene calls are TRBV19 and TRBJ1-5; D is ambiguous. Germline V gene lookup returns CDR1 LNHDA and CDR2 SQIVND (reference sequence). CDR3 length: 14 residues. V was trimmed by 6 bases and J by 3 bases, leaving 12 bases between them. As DNA, the CDR3 is TGTGCCAGTAGGTCCCCGGTCCCCAATCAGCCCCAGCATTTT. Translation gives CASRSPVPNQPQHF.

This clone was recorded only once. The chain has TRBV11-2 and TRBJ1-2, with TRBD1 as a possible D gene (5 bases). This CDR3 is 13 amino acids long. The V and J ends lost 1 base and 8 bases respectively, with 11 bases between them. Germline loops: CDR1 SGHAT, CDR2 FQNNGV. The CDR3 sequence is CASSLGGRSGYTF. The CDR3 DNA follows: TGTGCCAGCAGCTTAGGGGGCAGGTCGGGCTACACCTTC. Using reference TRBV11-2 and TRBJ1-2 for the parts outside the CDR3, the full variable domain is EAGVAQSPRYKIIEKRQSVAFWCNPISGHATLYWYQQILGQGPKLLIQFQNNGVVDDSQLPKDRFSAERLKGVDSTLKIQPAKLEDSAVYLCASSLGGRSGYTFGSGTRLTVV.

CDR3 nucleotides: TGTGCCAGCAGTTATCAACGAAACACTGAAGCTTTCTTT. Translated, it gives CASSYQRNTEAFF. The rearrangement joins TRBV6-6 to TRBJ1-1; D is undetermined. The CDR3 length is 13 residues. The germline V gene has CDR1 MNHNY and CDR2 SVGAGI (reference sequence). Trimming took 3 bases from V and 2 from J, leaving 7 bases between them.